The T cell receptor beta chain described here comes from a study of T cells expressing NK-cell markers. The TCR beta cDNA came from 5'RACE template switching with UMIs. Reanalyzing the 5' RACE reads, TCRdb keeps one entry per CDR3 protein, without DNA. The listing records about 160,000 distinct CDR3 sequences. Sequencing was carried out using blood T cells: a sorted CD56 or NKG2C T cell subset, CD4+ or CD8+ T cells, or bulk PBMC T cells (not recorded which). This TCR came from a woman aged 18 to 69 in good health.

This chain's CDR3 is CSASDETNYGYTF. The rearrangement links TRBV20-1 to TRBJ1-2. CDR3 length equals 13 residues. Germline V gene sequence: CDR1 DFQATT, CDR2 SNEGSKA (reference sequence).